These 32 T cell receptor beta chains originate from one sample sequenced in a study of blood T cell repertoires in COVID-19 (dated by TCRdb to 2020 to 2022). The library came from the immunoSEQ multiplex PCR assay. Entries here come from immuneACCESS through TCRdb and include only in-frame sequences with V and J called. Some clones fail to appear in such tables; in the studies checked, an unresolved V gene covers under half of the shortfall, and the cause of the remainder is unknown. The sample table records roughly 150,000 clones; about nine tenths of these occur just once. Together, the top ten hold 4% of the sample. Sequenced input: PBMCs or T cells enriched from blood (not recorded which). The receptors shown here come from a woman aged 40 to 50 who had been exposed to COVID-19.

The chain carries TRBV19 and TRBJ1-1, with a weak D call TRBD1 (5 bases). From germline, CDR1 is LNHDA and CDR2 SQIVND (reference sequence). The V end was cut by 3 bases, the J end by 1 base, with 12 bases between. This CDR3 is built from 15 residues. The CDR3, as DNA: TGTGCCAGTAGTATGGTCCGACAGCAGAACACTGAAGCTTTCTTT. This gives the protein CASSMVRQQNTEAFF.

The rearrangement links TRBV7-6 to TRBJ2-7; 11 positions match TRBD1. After removal of 5 bases from V and 6 bases from J, the junction contained 6 bases not matched to a gene. Germline-derived CDR1 and CDR2 are SGHVS and FNYEAQ. The CDR3 is 14 residues long. DNA for the CDR3: TGTGCCAGCAGCCCGGGGACAGGGGGGGCCGAGCAGTACTTC. As protein: CASSPGTGGAEQYF.

The chain employs TRBV19 and TRBJ2-3; 9 nucleotides match TRBD1. The CDR3 runs 15 residues. V was pared by 5 bases and J by 0 bases, with 3 bases of the junction left unmatched. In germline, CDR1 is LNHDA, CDR2 SQIVND (reference sequence). CDR3 coding DNA: TGTGCCAGTAGTCTAGGGACAGGGAGCACAGATACGCAGTATTTT. Translated, it gives CASSLGTGSTDTQYF.

This clone has just a few counts. The rearrangement links TRBV6-5 to TRBJ1-1; 7 bases line up with TRBD1. The CDR3 runs to 14 residues. Unmatched junction bases numbered 4, after V lost 0 bases and J lost 6 bases. Germline CDR1 is MNHEY and CDR2 is SVGAGI. DNA for the CDR3: TGTGCCAGCAGTTACTCGCGGACAGGTCCTGAAGCTTTCTTT. Protein sequence: CASSYSRTGPEAFF.

V usage is TRBV5-4 and J usage is TRBJ1-6; D perhaps matches TRBD1 (5 bases). Deletions cut 1 base from V and 10 bases from J, with 12 bases between. This CDR3 comprises 14 residues. Germline values: CDR1 SGHNT, CDR2 YYREEE (reference sequence). This chain's CDR3 is CASSLKQADSPLHF. CDR3 sequence (DNA): TGTGCCAGCAGCTTGAAACAGGCCGACTCACCCCTCCACTTT. Variable domain in full (rest from reference TRBV5-4 and TRBJ1-6): ETGVTQSPTHLIKTRGQQVTLRCSSQSGHNTVSWYQQALGQGPQFIFQYYREEENGRGNFPPRFSGLQFPNYSSELNVNALELDDSALYLCASSLKQADSPLHFGNGTRLTVT.

The chain has TRBV10-2 and TRBJ2-3; 9 bases are a match to TRBD2. The V gene's germline CDR1 is WSHSY and CDR2 SAAADI. This CDR3 contains 16 residues. J gave up 5 bases and V 7 bases, and 13 bases lay outside the gene matches. DNA of the CDR3: TGCGCCAGCACTCCCGAAGGAGGGACTAGCCTAGATACGCAGTATTTT. It yields the protein CASTPEGGTSLDTQYF.

This chain links TRBV9 with TRBJ2-3, with D tentatively TRBD1 (6 bases). This CDR3 contains 14 residues. V was pared by 2 bases and J by 6 bases, with 13 bases between. CDR1 and CDR2 (germline): SGDLS, YYNGEE. As DNA, the CDR3 is TGTGCCAGCAGCGTCGGCAGGGGCGGCGATACGCAGTATTTT. Translating gives CASSVGRGGDTQYF.

The chain is built from TRBV7-9 and TRBJ2-7, with 10 bases lining up with TRBD2. The germline V gene encodes CDR1 SEHNR and CDR2 FQNEAQ (reference sequence). The CDR3 runs 17 residues. The ends lost 1 base at V and 3 bases at J; junction bases unmatched: 9. The CDR3 sequence is CASSLDPGLANRYEQYF. As DNA, the CDR3 is TGTGCCAGCAGCTTAGACCCGGGACTAGCGAATCGCTACGAGCAGTACTTC.

This clone was observed a single time. This chain links TRBV19 with TRBJ2-1; 14 nucleotides match TRBD2. CDR3 length equals 16 residues. The germline V gene encodes CDR1 LNHDA and CDR2 SQIVND (reference sequence). Losses at the gene ends were 4 bases for V and 6 bases for J; bases not matched to a gene: 5. The CDR3 coding sequence is TGTGCCAGTAGTACCGGGACTAGCGGGGGTATCAATGAGCAGTTCTTC. This gives the protein CASSTGTSGGINEQFF.

The genes are TRBV5-4 and TRBJ1-1; D possibly corresponds to TRBD1 (5 bases). CDR3 length: 15 amino acids. V lost 2 bases and J 5 bases, leaving 16 bases between the germline ends. The germline V gene encodes CDR1 SGHNT and CDR2 YYREEE (reference sequence). CDR3 sequence reads: CASSFAQGEATEAFF. For the CDR3, the DNA is TGTGCCAGCAGCTTCGCGCAGGGTGAGGCTACTGAAGCTTTCTTT. Based on the CDR3 plus reference TRBV5-4 and TRBJ1-1, the full variable domain is ETGVTQSPTHLIKTRGQQVTLRCSSQSGHNTVSWYQQALGQGPQFIFQYYREEENGRGNFPPRFSGLQFPNYSSELNVNALELDDSALYLCASSFAQGEATEAFFGQGTRLTVV.

The V gene is TRBV5-1, the J gene TRBJ2-5, with D perhaps TRBD2 (6 bases). V lost 5 bases and J lost 2, with 10 bases in between. Looked up from germline, CDR1 is SGHRS and CDR2 is YFSETQ. The CDR3 is 13 amino acids. CDR3 protein: CASRGGEQETQYF. The CDR3 DNA reads TGCGCCAGCAGGGGAGGAGAGCAAGAGACCCAGTACTTC.

J is TRBJ2-7 and V is TRBV18, with D tentatively TRBD1 (5 bases). V dropped 3 bases and J dropped 2 bases, with 8 bases sitting between them. The germline V gene encodes CDR1 KGHSH and CDR2 LQKENI. The CDR3 runs 13 residues. CDR3 loop: CASSPIRAYEQYF. The DNA for the CDR3 is TGTGCCAGCTCACCGATCAGGGCCTACGAGCAGTACTTC.

The chain joins TRBV10-3 to TRBJ2-2; 7 bases are a match to TRBD2. Germline V gene sequence: CDR1 ENHRY, CDR2 SYGVKD. This CDR3 is 15 amino acids long. After removal of 8 bases from V and 1 base from J, the junction contained 7 bases not matched to a gene. The CDR3 region has the DNA TGTGCCATCTTATCTACGGGGGGGAACACCGGGGAGCTGTTTTTT. Translated, it gives CAILSTGGNTGELFF.

The chain uses TRBV3-1 (or the pseudogene TRBV3-2) and TRBJ1-6; D may be TRBD1 (6 bases). The CDR3 extends over 16 amino acids. Trimming left V 0 bases short and J 6 bases short, with 12 bases between. Per the germline V gene, CDR1 is LGHDT and CDR2 is YNNKEL (reference sequence). In DNA, the CDR3 is TGTGCCAGCAGCCAAGATTGGCGGACAGCTAATTCACCCCTCCACTTT. Its protein is CASSQDWRTANSPLHF.

The chain joins TRBV4-1 to TRBJ1-1; possibly TRBD1 for D (6 bases). The CDR3 runs 17 residues. V lost 1 base, J lost 4 bases, and 19 bases lay in between. Germline values: CDR1 MGHRA, CDR2 YSYEKL. This chain's CDR3 is CASSQGIDVRGSTEAFF. The CDR3 coding sequence is TGCGCCAGCAGCCAAGGTATTGACGTTAGGGGGAGCACTGAAGCTTTCTTT.

The chain recombines TRBV5-6 with TRBJ2-6; 10 bases are shared with TRBD2. Trimming removed 3 bases from V and 2 bases from J; junction bases left unmatched: 11. Per the germline V gene, CDR1 is SGHDT and CDR2 is YYEEEE. The CDR3 spans 19 residues. CDR3 nucleotide sequence: TGTGCCAGCAGCTGGACCGGGACTAGCGCAGAGACTGGGGCCAACGTCCTGACTTTC. It codes for CASSWTGTSAETGANVLTF.

The V and J genes are TRBV6-2 or TRBV6-3 and TRBJ2-1; D is possibly TRBD2 (5 bases). Between the trimmed V and J ends, which lost 5 bases and 8 bases, there was a span of 13 bases. Germline assignment: CDR1 MNHEY and CDR2 SVGEGT. The CDR3 consists of 13 residues. CDR3 in amino acids: CASSGLTRDEQFF. The CDR3 DNA reads TGTGCCAGCAGTGGGCTAACTAGGGATGAGCAGTTCTTC.

CDR3 residues: CASRPRGRFDTEAFF. CDR3 nucleotides: TGTGCCAGCAGACCCAGGGGGCGATTTGACACTGAAGCTTTCTTT. The rearrangement links TRBV28 to TRBJ1-1; 8 bases agree with TRBD1. CDR1 and CDR2 from the germline V gene are MDHEN and SYDVKM. V trimming: 6 bases; J trimming: 3 bases; junction bases outside the gene matches: 9. CDR3 length equals 15 residues. The variable domain in full, with the rest retrieved from reference TRBV28 and TRBJ1-1, is DVKVTQSSRYLVKRTGEKVFLECVQDMDHENMFWYRQDPGLGLRLIYFSYDVKMKEKGDIPEGYSVSREKKERFSLILESASTNQTSMYLCASRPRGRFDTEAFFGQGTRLTVV.

The J gene is TRBJ1-6, the V gene TRBV19; D is possibly TRBD1 (6 bases). The CDR3 is made up of 14 amino acids. Germline assignment: CDR1 LNHDA and CDR2 SQIVND (reference sequence). V was cut by 6 bases and J by 6 bases, with 12 bases left in between. The CDR3 sequence: CASSHRDSNSPLHF. The CDR3 bases are TGTGCCAGTAGCCACAGGGATAGTAATTCACCCCTCCACTTT.

V usage is TRBV5-1 and J usage is TRBJ2-2; 10 bases fit TRBD1. V trimming: 0 bases; J trimming: 5 bases; junction bases outside the gene matches: 4. CDR3 length: 16 amino acids. Germline CDR1 reads SGHRS; CDR2 reads YFSETQ. The chain's CDR3 is CASSLGQGAETGELFF. DNA for the CDR3: TGCGCCAGCAGCTTGGGACAGGGGGCGGAAACCGGGGAGCTGTTTTTT.

There are a few counts of this clone. The genes are TRBV12-3 or TRBV12-4 and TRBJ2-7, with 8 nucleotides matching TRBD1. V lost 10 bases and J lost 1; bases outside the gene matches: 6. The CDR3 runs to 13 residues. CDR3 nucleotides: TGTGCCATATCCGGACAGGGTTCCTACGAGCAGTACTTC. It yields the protein CAISGQGSYEQYF.

The chain uses TRBV5-1 and TRBJ2-7, with D possibly matching TRBD2 (5 bases). Germline V gene data show CDR1 as SGHRS and CDR2 as YFSETQ. V gave up 2 bases and J gave up 5 bases, with 14 bases separating them. The CDR3 is 14 amino acids. Here the CDR3 reads CASSFIGESHEQYF. The CDR3 coding sequence is TGCGCCAGCAGCTTTATCGGGGAGTCCCACGAGCAGTACTTC.

The chain uses TRBV5-1 and TRBJ1-2; D might be TRBD1 (5 bases). CDR1 SGHRS and CDR2 YFSETQ come from the germline V gene. With 0 bases removed from V and 8 bases from J, the gap between germline ends came to 14 bases. This CDR3 contains 14 residues. The CDR3 DNA reads as TGCGCCAGCAGCTTGGGGAGGGACTACGACGGCTACACCTTC. The encoded protein is CASSLGRDYDGYTF.

The V and J genes are TRBV5-1 and TRBJ2-2, with D tentatively TRBD2 (7 bases). CDR3 length equals 19 residues. The V gene's germline CDR1 is SGHRS and CDR2 YFSETQ. V shed 0 bases and J shed 2 bases, with 20 bases lying between them. CDR3 region: CASSLVAGVQRDNTGELFF. As DNA, the CDR3 is TGCGCCAGCAGCTTGGTTGCAGGGGTTCAGCGGGATAACACCGGGGAGCTGTTTTTT.

The J gene is TRBJ1-4, the V gene TRBV4-3; D remains unclear. Germline assignment: CDR1 LGHNA and CDR2 YSLEER. Trimming took 0 bases from V and 8 from J, leaving 13 bases between them. The CDR3 sequence is 15 residues long. The DNA for the CDR3 is TGCGCCAGCAGCCAAGATCGCTTGGGCCCGGAAAAACTGTTTTTT. This sequence encodes CASSQDRLGPEKLFF.

This clone was seen more than once but under ten times. The CDR3 protein is CASSLAPDTYTEAFF. The CDR3 DNA is TGTGCCAGCAGCTTAGCCCCGGACACCTACACTGAAGCTTTCTTT. The V gene is TRBV7-7, the J gene TRBJ1-1; a possible D gene is TRBD1 (5 bases). V was clipped by 0 bases and J by 3 bases, with 11 bases between them. Per germline, CDR1 SSHAT and CDR2 FNYEAQ (reference sequence). There are 15 residues in the CDR3. Supplemented by reference TRBV7-7 and TRBJ1-1, the full variable domain reads GAGVSQSPRYKVTKRGQDVTLRCDPISSHATLYWYQQALGQGPEFLTYFNYEAQPDKSGLPSDRFSAERPEGSISTLTIQRTEQRDSAMYRCASSLAPDTYTEAFFGQGTRLTVV.

This clone appeared once. The chain has TRBV13 and TRBJ2-6; 11 positions agree with TRBD1. This CDR3 region has 19 residues. Losses at the gene ends were 4 bases for V and 1 base for J; bases not matched to a gene: 9. The V gene's germline CDR1 is PRHDT and CDR2 FYEKMQ (reference sequence). In DNA form, the CDR3 reads TGTGCCAGCAGCTCATCGGACAGGGGGCTGGTTTCTGGGGCCAACGTCCTGACTTTC. Protein sequence: CASSSSDRGLVSGANVLTF. Complete variable domain (other parts from reference TRBV13 and TRBJ2-6): AAGVIQSPRHLIKEKRETATLKCYPIPRHDTVYWYQQGPGQDPQFLISFYEKMQSDKGSIPDRFSAQQFSDYHSELNMSSLELGDSALYFCASSSSDRGLVSGANVLTFGAGSRLTVL.

The genes are TRBV27 and TRBJ2-1; the match to TRBD2 covers 9 bases. The V gene's germline CDR1 is MNHEY and CDR2 SMNVEV (reference sequence). Trimming cost V 6 bases and J 7 bases; bases outside gene matches: 7. The CDR3 contains 14 residues. The DNA of the CDR3 is TGTGCCAGCAGGGCGGCGGGGGGGCTGAATGAGCAGTTCTTC. Its translation is CASRAAGGLNEQFF.

The rearrangement links TRBV4-1 to TRBJ1-5, with D maybe TRBD1 (5 bases). The CDR3 sequence is 16 residues long. The V end was cut by 0 bases, the J end by 1 base, with 10 bases between. Germline CDR1 is MGHRA and CDR2 is YSYEKL. The CDR3 here is CASSQEWGGSNQPQHF. The CDR3 nucleotides are TGCGCCAGCAGCCAAGAATGGGGGGGAAGCAATCAGCCCCAGCATTTT.

This clone appeared a single time. The genes are TRBV5-5 and TRBJ2-7; 8 nucleotides align to TRBD1. Germline trimming cut 4 bases from V and 5 bases from J; bases unmatched to any gene: 11. The CDR3 has 15 residues. CDR1 is SGHKS and CDR2 is YYEKEE in the germline V gene (reference sequence). The CDR3 region has the DNA TGTGCCAGCAGCATGGCCCCCGCGGACAGGGACGAGCAGTACTTC. This codes for CASSMAPADRDEQYF.

The chain recombines TRBV27 with TRBJ1-5, with a possible D match to TRBD1 (6 bases). CDR1 is MNHEY and CDR2 is SMNVEV in the germline V gene (reference sequence). The CDR3 totals 12 residues. With 8 bases removed from V and 6 bases from J, the gap between germline ends came to 11 bases. The DNA for the CDR3 is TGTGCCAGCCAAACAGGGAGTCAGCCCCAGCATTTT. It is translated as CASQTGSQPQHF.

The V call is TRBV2, the J call TRBJ1-1; no clear D gene. The germline V gene has CDR1 SNHLY and CDR2 FYNNEI. CDR3 size: 13 residues. Trimming removed 5 bases from V and 0 bases from J, with 7 bases in between. The CDR3 protein is CASSTGMNTEAFF. CDR3 nucleotides: TGTGCCAGCAGTACCGGGATGAACACTGAAGCTTTCTTT.